Listed below are T cell receptor beta chains from one sample, sequenced in a study of molecular identifiers for immune sequencing clone quantification. TCRdb independently ran MiXCR on the PCR reads; one entry per CDR3 protein. The sample yields approximately 54,000 distinct CDR3 sequences, about 23% seen once. Sequencing was carried out using naive CD8+ T cells from blood, with Jurkat cell RNA spiked in. These TCRs come from a human donor in good health. Some libraries in this study had Jurkat cell RNA spiked in. Each CDR3 is given with its conserved first and last residue. The D gene is left open where the match is weak. The size entry is marked missing in some rows and otherwise reads once, few, many or a size class.

v_call,d_call,j_call,clone_size,cdr3_nt,cdr3_aa
TRBV4-3,NA,TRBJ1-1,NA,TGCGCCAGCAGCCGAGACGCCGGGACAACGAACACTGAAGCTTTCTTT,CASSRDAGTTNTEAFF
TRBV12-3/TRBV12-4,NA,TRBJ2-3,many,TGTGCCACAGGGACAGATACGCAGTATTTT,CATGTDTQYF
TRBV27,NA,TRBJ1-1,many,TGTGCCAGCAGTATTGACCCGAACACTGAAGCTTTCTTT,CASSIDPNTEAFF
TRBV5-1,TRBD2,TRBJ2-7,few,TGCGCCAGCAGCTTGGAACTATTGGCGGGAGTGGGGAACTACGAGCAGTACTTC,CASSLELLAGVGNYEQYF
TRBV19,TRBD1,TRBJ2-5,many,TGTGCCAGTAGTCCAGGGGGCGGAACCCAGTACTTC,CASSPGGGTQYF
TRBV9,NA,TRBJ2-2,many,TGTGCCAGCTCCCAGGGCACCGGGGAGCTGTTTTTT,CASSQGTGELFF
TRBV7-9,TRBD1,TRBJ1-2,many,TGTGCCAGCAGCTTGGACAGGGGTTATGGCTACACCTTC,CASSLDRGYGYTF
TRBV13,TRBD2,TRBJ2-1,many,TGTGCCAGCAGCTCGCCCCTAGGGGAGGGGAAAGTTAATGAGCAGTTCTTC,CASSSPLGEGKVNEQFF
TRBV12-3/TRBV12-4,NA,TRBJ2-3,few,TGTGTCAGCAGTTTAGTTGCGAGGGGCACAGATACGCAGTATTTT,CVSSLVARGTDTQYF
TRBV28,NA,TRBJ1-1,many,TGTGCCAGCAGTCCAAATATCGCGCCTGAAGCTTTCTTT,CASSPNIAPEAFF
TRBV6-2/TRBV6-3,NA,TRBJ1-6,NA,TGTGCCAGCACCGATGGACAGATGAGCTCCTATAATTCACCCCTCCACTTT,CASTDGQMSSYNSPLHF
TRBV12-3/TRBV12-4,NA,TRBJ2-2,few,TGTGCCAGCAGTTTATTATGGGCCGGGGAGCTGTTTTTT,CASSLLWAGELFF
TRBV7-3,NA,TRBJ2-3,many,TGTGCCAGCAGCTTAACGGGAGCATCAGATACGCAGTATTTT,CASSLTGASDTQYF
TRBV2,NA,TRBJ1-1,many,TGTGCCAGCCTTCCGTGGGACACTGAAGCTTTCTTT,CASLPWDTEAFF
TRBV7-8,TRBD1,TRBJ2-7,many,TGTGCCAGCAGCCCGGGACAGAGCACCTACGAGCAGTACTTC,CASSPGQSTYEQYF
TRBV5-1,NA,TRBJ2-7,many,TGCGCCAGCAGCCCGCCGGGGGATATCCACGAGCAGTACTTC,CASSPPGDIHEQYF
TRBV20-1,NA,TRBJ2-2,many,TGCAGTGCAAGGGGGGGCGGGGAGCTGTTTTTT,CSARGGGELFF
TRBV20-1,NA,TRBJ2-1,NA,TGCAGTGCCCCTGGGAGGTTTCTACCACCGAATGAGCAGTTCTTC,CSAPGRFLPPNEQFF
TRBV2,NA,TRBJ1-5,many,TGTGCCAGCAGTGAAGTGACAGCCCCAGGTCAGCCCCAGCATTTT,CASSEVTAPGQPQHF
TRBV5-4,TRBD1,TRBJ1-1,NA,TGTGCCAGCAGCTTGAGGACAGGAGGAAGGCCGGGGGACGCTGAAGCTTTCTTT,CASSLRTGGRPGDAEAFF
TRBV19,TRBD2,TRBJ2-7,many,TGTGCCAGTAGTCCGTGGATCGGGGGGGGCTACGAGCAGTACTTC,CASSPWIGGGYEQYF
TRBV7-8,NA,TRBJ2-5,many,TGTGCCAGCAGCTCGACAGGTACCTTGGCCCAGTACTTC,CASSSTGTLAQYF
TRBV4-3,NA,TRBJ2-1,many,TGCGCCAGCAGCCAAGATCGGATTAATGAGCAGTTCTTC,CASSQDRINEQFF
TRBV5-6,TRBD1,TRBJ2-5,many,TGTGCCAGCAGCTCGGGACAGGGTGAGACCCAGTACTTC,CASSSGQGETQYF
TRBV4-3,NA,TRBJ1-1,many,TGCGCCAGCAGCCAAGACGCGGCGGGGAGGGGTGCTGAAGCTTTCTTT,CASSQDAAGRGAEAFF
TRBV6-1,NA,TRBJ1-5,medium-sized,TGTGCCAGCAGTGAAGCGATTTCCAATCAGCCCCAGCATTTT,CASSEAISNQPQHF
TRBV6-2/TRBV6-3,NA,TRBJ2-2,many,TGTGCCAGCAGTTACTCCAAAGGGTCGAACACCGGGGAGCTGTTTTTT,CASSYSKGSNTGELFF
TRBV4-2,NA,TRBJ1-6,NA,TGTGCCAGCAGCCACCCGACATCGGGGAGTTCACCCCTCCCCTTT,CASSHPTSGSSPLPF
TRBV6-5,NA,TRBJ2-1,many,TGTGCCAGCAGTTACGCAATTCTCGGGGAGCAGTTCTTC,CASSYAILGEQFF
TRBV20-1,TRBD1,TRBJ2-7,NA,TGCAGCACATCCCCGACAGGGATTTTTGTCCATACCTACGAGCAGTACTTC,CSTSPTGIFVHTYEQYF
TRBV7-9,NA,TRBJ2-7,many,TGTGCCAGCAGCTTATCCCATCCCGAGCAGTACTTC,CASSLSHPEQYF
TRBV7-9,TRBD1,TRBJ1-1,many,TGTGCCAGCAGCCCCGACAGGGGGTTCGGCACTGAAGCTTTCTTT,CASSPDRGFGTEAFF
TRBV30,TRBD1,TRBJ2-5,many,TGTGCCGGGAGGACAGGGGGATTTGGAGAGACCCAGTACTTC,CAGRTGGFGETQYF
TRBV5-1,NA,TRBJ2-7,NA,TGCGCCAGCAGCCCCGGACGGAGCTACAGTCCCTACGAGCAGTACTTC,CASSPGRSYSPYEQYF
TRBV12-3/TRBV12-4,NA,TRBJ1-1,NA,TGTGCCAGCAGTTTCGGACCGATGAACACTGAAGCTTTCTTT,CASSFGPMNTEAFF
TRBV24-1,NA,TRBJ2-3,many,TGTGCCACCAGTGATAGCGGGAGCACAGATACGCAGTATTTT,CATSDSGSTDTQYF
TRBV28,TRBD1,TRBJ2-3,medium-sized,TGTGCCAGCAGTTTCCACAGGGGGCGGCCGGACAGCCAAGATACGCAGTATTTT,CASSFHRGRPDSQDTQYF
TRBV19,NA,TRBJ1-2,NA,TGTGCCAGCATGTCAATTCTTTCAGGCAACTATGGCTACACCTTC,CASMSILSGNYGYTF
TRBV29-1,TRBD2,TRBJ2-7,many,TGCAGCGCCGAGGGACTAGCGGGAGGGCTTTTGGAGCAGTACTTC,CSAEGLAGGLLEQYF
TRBV5-5,NA,TRBJ1-1,many,TGTGCCAGCAGCCCGTCGCGGGTGAACACTGAAGCTTTCTTT,CASSPSRVNTEAFF
TRBV27,TRBD2,TRBJ2-6,few,TGTGCCAGCACAGCTCTAGCGGTCTCTGGGGCCAACGTCCTGACTTTC,CASTALAVSGANVLTF
TRBV29-1,NA,TRBJ2-7,NA,TGCGGCGTTGAAGAACAGGCCGGGGAGCAGTGCTTC,CGVEEQAGEQCF
TRBV27,NA,TRBJ2-7,many,TGTGCCAGCAGTTTTGGGCCCATATACGAGCAGTACTTC,CASSFGPIYEQYF
TRBV27,TRBD1,TRBJ2-3,many,TGTGCCAGCAGTTACCTGACAGGGGCAGATACGCAGTATTTT,CASSYLTGADTQYF
TRBV12-3/TRBV12-4,NA,TRBJ2-5,many,TGTGCCAGCACCGTGGGTGCCGGGACACACCAAGAGACCCAGTACTTC,CASTVGAGTHQETQYF
TRBV12-3/TRBV12-4,NA,TRBJ2-1,many,TGTGCCAGCACTATGACTGCCCGTTTATACAATGAGCAGTTCTTC,CASTMTARLYNEQFF
TRBV24-1,NA,TRBJ2-7,many,TGTGCCACCAGTGATTTGGGGGCGGACGAGCAGTACTTC,CATSDLGADEQYF
TRBV19,NA,TRBJ1-1,NA,TGTGCCAGTAGTATGACAGGTTGGACTGAAGCTTTCTTT,CASSMTGWTEAFF
TRBV10-3,NA,TRBJ2-3,many,TGTGCCATCAGTGAAGAAGTCGATACGCAGTATTTT,CAISEEVDTQYF
TRBV13,TRBD2,TRBJ2-1,many,TGTGCCAGCAGCGAGGGACTAGCGGGATTGTACAATGAGCAGTTCTTC,CASSEGLAGLYNEQFF